The 3 T cell receptor beta chains given below trace back to one sample, sequenced in a study of cytomegalovirus exposure and HLA in healthy donors. Amplification used 60 Vbeta primers and 13 Jbeta primers. The method was immunoSEQ multiplex PCR; TCRdb's version includes in-frame clones alone and lacks a portion of them. This sample has 100,000 or so clones, with around 75% found just once. The sequenced material came from PBMCs. These receptors originate from a man between 25 and 39 years old in good health and CMV-seronegative.

The chain recombines TRBV28 with TRBJ1-5, with 12 bases aligning to TRBD1. CDR1 and CDR2 (germline): MDHEN, SYDVKM. The CDR3 extends over 16 amino acids. The V and J ends lost 11 bases and 2 bases, in that order; junction bases with no gene match: 10. Here the CDR3 reads CAGSGTGGMGNQPQHF. As DNA, the CDR3 is TGTGCCGGCTCCGGGACAGGGGGCATGGGCAATCAGCCCCAGCATTTT.

This clone is a singleton in its sample. The chain employs TRBV7-2 and TRBJ2-5, with D uncertain. V was shortened by 1 base and J by 3 bases, with 6 bases between the two germline ends. Germline V lookup: CDR1 SGHTA, CDR2 FQGNSA. The CDR3 runs 13 residues. CDR3 region: CASSLVQKETQYF. CDR3 nucleotide sequence: TGTGCCAGCAGCTTAGTCCAGAAAGAGACCCAGTACTTC.

The chain combines TRBV30 with TRBJ2-5, with 9 bases that match TRBD2. Germline lookup yields CDR1 GTSNPN and CDR2 SVGIG (reference sequence). The J segment lost 5 bases and the V segment lost 3 bases, leaving 10 bases of the junction unmatched. The CDR3 runs 15 residues. This CDR3 is CAWSRVAGGRETQYF. The CDR3, as DNA: TGTGCCTGGAGCCGCGTCGCGGGGGGGCGTGAGACCCAGTACTTC.